This T cell receptor (beta chain) was sequenced during a study of blood T cell repertoires in COVID-19. Study-level information: Acute and convalescent COVID-19 specimens originated in the United States, Italy and Spain. PBMCs, B-cell-depleted T cells, or T cells were the source of the cDNA or gDNA that made up the material.

In the authors' methods: Nucleated cell counts were estimated from reference gene primer amplification. The method was immunoSEQ multiplex PCR; TCRdb's version includes in-frame clones alone and lacks a portion of them. From that table come the V and J calls and clone size; the DNA was used to work out D and trimming. The data show more than 40,000 clones, 75% to 90% seen once. This CDR3 has 12 amino acids. V dropped 6 bases and J dropped 15; count of bases not matched to a gene: 8. Germline V gives CDR1 MNHEY, CDR2 SMNVEV (reference sequence). The specimen sequenced was peripheral blood. This sequence originates from a human donor in a cohort sampled during active COVID-19. The V gene is TRBV27, the J gene TRBJ1-6; 7 positions agree with TRBD1. The DNA of the CDR3 is TGTGCCAGCAGGGACCCACAGGGGAACCTCCACTTT. It yields the protein CASRDPQGNLHF.